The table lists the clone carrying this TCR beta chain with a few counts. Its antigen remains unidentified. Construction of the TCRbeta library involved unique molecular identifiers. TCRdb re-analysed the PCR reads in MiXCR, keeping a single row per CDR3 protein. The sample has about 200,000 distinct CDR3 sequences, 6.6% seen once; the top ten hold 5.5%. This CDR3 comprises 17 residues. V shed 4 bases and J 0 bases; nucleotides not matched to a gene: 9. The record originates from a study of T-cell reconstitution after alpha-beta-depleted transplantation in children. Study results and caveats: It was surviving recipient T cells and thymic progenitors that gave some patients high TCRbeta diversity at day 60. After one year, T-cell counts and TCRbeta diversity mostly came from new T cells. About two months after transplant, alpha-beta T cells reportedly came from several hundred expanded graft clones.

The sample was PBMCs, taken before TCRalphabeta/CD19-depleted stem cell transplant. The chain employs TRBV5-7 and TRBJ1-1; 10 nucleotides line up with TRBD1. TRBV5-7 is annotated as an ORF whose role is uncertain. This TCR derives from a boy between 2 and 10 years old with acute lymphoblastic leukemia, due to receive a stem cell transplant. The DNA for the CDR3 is TGTGCCAGCAGCGGTGGACAGGGGGGGACCATGAACACTGAAGCTTTCTTT. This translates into CASSGGQGGTMNTEAFF.